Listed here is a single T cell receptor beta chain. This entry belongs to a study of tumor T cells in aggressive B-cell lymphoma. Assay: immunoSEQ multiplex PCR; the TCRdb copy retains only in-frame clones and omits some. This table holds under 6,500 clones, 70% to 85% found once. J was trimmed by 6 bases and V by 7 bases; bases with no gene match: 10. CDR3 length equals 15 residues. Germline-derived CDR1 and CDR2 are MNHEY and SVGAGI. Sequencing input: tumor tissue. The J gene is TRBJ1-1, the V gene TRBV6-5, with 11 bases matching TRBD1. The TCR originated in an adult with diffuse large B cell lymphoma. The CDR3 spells CASNGQGAGAAEAFF. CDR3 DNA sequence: TGTGCCAGCAACGGACAGGGGGCCGGGGCGGCTGAAGCTTTCTTT.